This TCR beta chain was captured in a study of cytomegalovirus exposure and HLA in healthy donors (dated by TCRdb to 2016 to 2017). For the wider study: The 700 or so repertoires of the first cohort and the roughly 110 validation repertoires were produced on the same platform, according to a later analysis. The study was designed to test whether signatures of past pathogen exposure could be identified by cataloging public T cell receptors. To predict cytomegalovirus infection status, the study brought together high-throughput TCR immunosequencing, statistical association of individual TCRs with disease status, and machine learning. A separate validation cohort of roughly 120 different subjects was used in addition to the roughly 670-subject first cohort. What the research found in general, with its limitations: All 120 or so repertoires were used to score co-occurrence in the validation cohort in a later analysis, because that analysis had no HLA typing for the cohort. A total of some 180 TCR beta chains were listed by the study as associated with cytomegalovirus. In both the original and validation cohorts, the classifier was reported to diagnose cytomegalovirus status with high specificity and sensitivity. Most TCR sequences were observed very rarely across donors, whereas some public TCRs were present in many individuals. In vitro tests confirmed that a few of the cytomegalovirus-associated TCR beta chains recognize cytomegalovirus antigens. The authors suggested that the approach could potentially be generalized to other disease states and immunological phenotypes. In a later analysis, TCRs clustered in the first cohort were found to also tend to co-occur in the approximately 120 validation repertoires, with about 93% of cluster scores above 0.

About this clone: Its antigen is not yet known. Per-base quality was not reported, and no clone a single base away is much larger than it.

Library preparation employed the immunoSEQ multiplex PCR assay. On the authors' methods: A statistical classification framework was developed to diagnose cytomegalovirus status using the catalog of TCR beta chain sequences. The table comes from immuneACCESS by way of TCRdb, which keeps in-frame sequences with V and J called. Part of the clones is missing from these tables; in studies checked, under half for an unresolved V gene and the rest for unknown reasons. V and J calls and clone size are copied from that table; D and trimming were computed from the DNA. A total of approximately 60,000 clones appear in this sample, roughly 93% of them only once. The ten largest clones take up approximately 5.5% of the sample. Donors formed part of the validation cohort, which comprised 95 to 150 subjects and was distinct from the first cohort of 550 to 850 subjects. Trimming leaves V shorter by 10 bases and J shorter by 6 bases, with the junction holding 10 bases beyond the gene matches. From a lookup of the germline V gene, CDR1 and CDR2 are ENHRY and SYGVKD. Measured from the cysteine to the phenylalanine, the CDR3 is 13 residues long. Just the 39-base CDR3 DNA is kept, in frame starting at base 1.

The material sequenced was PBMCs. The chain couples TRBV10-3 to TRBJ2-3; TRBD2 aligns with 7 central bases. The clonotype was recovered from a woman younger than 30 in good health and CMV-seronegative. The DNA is TGTGCCAAGCGGGGCAGAGGAACGGATACGCAGTATTTT. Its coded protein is CAKRGRGTDTQYF.